The 20 T cell receptor beta chains presented below share a single source sample, sequenced in a study of control samples from healthy donors and cancer patients. Sequencing used immunoSEQ multiplex PCR; TCRdb keeps in-frame clones, though not all of them. This sample has over 80,000 clones, with approximately 80% found just once. Sequencing used blood. These receptors all come from a woman aged 30 to 39 in good health.

This clone was recorded a few times. The chain employs TRBV7-9 and TRBJ1-2; D is perhaps TRBD1 (5 bases). This CDR3 has 15 amino acids. Trimming left V 1 base short and J 7 bases short, with 16 bases between. Germline V gives CDR1 SEHNR, CDR2 FQNEAQ (reference sequence). The CDR3 reads CASSLGQPGAGGYTF. In DNA form, the CDR3 reads TGTGCCAGCAGCTTAGGACAGCCAGGCGCTGGTGGCTACACCTTC.

The chain recombines TRBV5-1 with TRBJ1-2, with D uncertain. CDR1 and CDR2 (germline): SGHRS, YFSETQ. The CDR3 totals 12 residues. V gave up 0 bases and J gave up 4 bases, with 4 bases separating them. CDR3 coding DNA: TGCGCCAGCAGCTTGGGGCCCTATGGCTACACCTTC. Its translation: CASSLGPYGYTF. The full variable domain, in which reference TRBV5-1 and TRBJ1-2 provide the parts outside the CDR3, is KAGVTQTPRYLIKTRGQQVTLSCSPISGHRSVSWYQQTPGQGLQFLFEYFSETQRNKGNFPGRFSGRQFSNSRSEMNVSTLELGDSALYLCASSLGPYGYTFGSGTRLTVV.

The rearrangement uses TRBV6-6 and TRBJ2-7; D unresolved. V was trimmed by 0 bases and J by 6 bases, leaving 3 bases between them. Looked up from germline, CDR1 is MNHNY and CDR2 is SVGAGI (reference sequence). This CDR3 has 11 residues. CDR3 nucleotides: TGTGCCAGCAGTTACTCGGGCGAGCAGTACTTC. Its translation is CASSYSGEQYF.

The chain employs TRBV6-1 and TRBJ2-3; TRBD2 agrees at 7 bases. V shed 0 bases, J shed 4 bases, and the junction held 7 bases outside the gene matches. Looked up from germline, CDR1 is MNHNS and CDR2 is SASEGT. This CDR3 comprises 16 residues. CDR3 coding DNA: TGTGCCAGCAGTGAAGCGGCCGCTAGCGGTGCAGATACGCAGTATTTT. Protein: CASSEAAASGADTQYF.

The rearrangement joins TRBV2 to TRBJ2-7; D uncertain. The CDR3 loop spans 13 amino acids. CDR1 and CDR2 (germline): SNHLY, FYNNEI. Trimming cost V 8 bases and J 2 bases, with 13 bases left between them. CDR3 in amino acids: CASSVGFPYEQYF. DNA of the CDR3: TGTGCCAGCTCTGTGGGTTTCCCCTACGAGCAGTACTTC.

The chain carries TRBV18 and TRBJ2-1, with D perhaps matching TRBD1 (7 bases). Trimming took off 0 bases at V and 3 bases at J, with 12 bases between the two ends. Germline V gene sequence: CDR1 KGHSH, CDR2 LQKENI. This CDR3 comprises 16 residues. The CDR3 loop is CASSPPAGGLYNEQFF. CDR3 sequence (DNA): TGTGCCAGCTCACCACCGGCAGGGGGGCTCTACAATGAGCAGTTCTTC.

This clone showed up just once. The genes are TRBV9 and TRBJ1-1; weak D call: TRBD1 (6 bases). CDR1 and CDR2 from the germline V gene are SGDLS and YYNGEE. With 0 bases removed from V and 8 bases from J, the gap between germline ends came to 14 bases. The CDR3 consists of 14 residues. In DNA form, the CDR3 reads TGTGCCAGCAGCGTAGCTTCGGGGCAGGGGGAAGCTTTCTTT. It encodes CASSVASGQGEAFF.

The CDR3 here is CASGLGQPGANVLTF. CDR3 nucleotide sequence: TGTGCTAGTGGACTCGGACAACCTGGGGCCAACGTCCTGACTTTC. J is TRBJ2-6 and V is TRBV12-5, with a tentative D call TRBD1 (5 bases). This CDR3 is built from 15 residues. With 6 bases removed from V and 2 bases from J, the gap between germline ends came to 11 bases. Looked up from germline, CDR1 is LGHNT and CDR2 is FRNRAP.

The chain employs TRBV11-2 and TRBJ2-1, with unresolved D. The CDR3 runs 15 residues. Trimming took off 3 bases at V and 0 bases at J, with 9 bases between the two ends. Germline V gives CDR1 SGHAT, CDR2 FQNNGV. The CDR3 reads CASSFEALSYNEQFF. CDR3 DNA sequence: TGTGCCAGCAGCTTCGAAGCCCTCTCCTACAATGAGCAGTTCTTC.

The chain uses TRBV6-4 and TRBJ1-2; 9 positions agree with TRBD1. Germline trimming cut 9 bases from V and 8 bases from J; bases unmatched to any gene: 7. CDR3 length: 12 residues. CDR1 is MRHNA and CDR2 is SNTAGT in the germline V gene. The CDR3, as DNA: TGTGCCAGGGACAGGGGATCAGACGGCTACACCTTC. Its protein is CARDRGSDGYTF.

In this sample, this clone turned up a few times. Here the CDR3 DNA reads TGTGCCAGCAGCCACAGGAATTCACCCCTCCACTTT. Translating gives CASSHRNSPLHF. This chain links TRBV7-2 with TRBJ1-6; possible D gene TRBD1, 5 bases. The CDR3 totals 12 residues. Trimming left V 5 bases short and J 7 bases short, with 6 bases between. CDR1 is SGHTA and CDR2 is FQGNSA in the germline V gene. Filled out from reference TRBV7-2 and TRBJ1-6, the complete variable domain reads GAGVSQSPSNKVTEKGKDVELRCDPISGHTALYWYRQSLGQGLEFLIYFQGNSAPDKSGLPSDRFSAERTGGSVSTLTIQRTQQEDSAVYLCASSHRNSPLHFGNGTRLTVT.

The chain employs TRBV29-1 and TRBJ1-2; D perhaps matches TRBD1 (5 bases). The germline V gene encodes CDR1 SQVTM and CDR2 ANQGSEA. This CDR3 has 11 amino acids. V was shortened by 2 bases and J by 8 bases, with 9 bases between the two germline ends. Here the CDR3 reads CSVETGVGYTF. The CDR3 DNA follows: TGCAGCGTTGAAACAGGTGTGGGCTACACCTTC.

The chain is built from TRBV5-5 and TRBJ1-5; perhaps TRBD1 as D (6 bases). Germline V gene data show CDR1 as SGHKS and CDR2 as YYEKEE (reference sequence). This CDR3 comprises 14 residues. Trimming pared 0 bases from V and 3 bases from J, leaving 7 bases between. Here the CDR3 DNA reads TGTGCCAGCAGCTTGGACAGGGTCAATCAGCCCCAGCATTTT. Protein product: CASSLDRVNQPQHF.

This chain links TRBV27 with TRBJ2-7, with D possibly being TRBD1 (5 bases). The germline V and J ends were trimmed by 8 bases and 3 bases, with 17 bases remaining between them. From germline, CDR1 is MNHEY and CDR2 SMNVEV (reference sequence). The CDR3 consists of 14 residues. The CDR3 DNA follows: TGTGCCAGCTCCTTAACAGGTCGTTTCTACGAGCAGTACTTC. The encoded protein is CASSLTGRFYEQYF.

This clone has more than one count but fewer than ten. The chain has TRBV19 and TRBJ2-7; TRBD1 matches 9 bases. This CDR3 contains 17 residues. Germline V gene sequence: CDR1 LNHDA, CDR2 SQIVND (reference sequence). V was clipped by 4 bases and J by 0 bases; unmatched bases: 10. CDR3 sequence: CASSTHRGTGSSYEQYF. CDR3 sequence (DNA): TGTGCCAGTAGTACCCACCGGGGGACAGGGAGCTCCTACGAGCAGTACTTC.

The genes are TRBV5-1 and TRBJ1-6, with 9 bases matching TRBD1. Trimming cost V 6 bases and J 2 bases; bases outside gene matches: 6. The V gene's germline CDR1 is SGHRS and CDR2 YFSETQ. The CDR3 totals 16 residues. CDR3 DNA: TGCGCCAGCACAAGGACAGGGGATCCCTATAATTCACCCCTCCACTTT. It yields the protein CASTRTGDPYNSPLHF.

The V call is TRBV11-2, the J call TRBJ2-7; D ambiguous. The CDR3 has 14 amino acids. Germline V gene lookup returns CDR1 SGHAT and CDR2 FQNNGV. V was trimmed by 5 bases and J by 2 bases, leaving 13 bases between them. CDR3 DNA: TGTGCCAGCAGCCCCTCGGTACACCCCTACGAGCAGTACTTC. Residues: CASSPSVHPYEQYF.

The rearrangement joins TRBV13 to TRBJ2-7; D unresolved. The ends were cut back, 5 bases at V and 4 bases at J, with 12 bases in the middle. Germline CDR1 PRHDT, CDR2 FYEKMQ (reference sequence). This CDR3 is 13 amino acids long. CDR3: CASSMGHLYEQYF. DNA of the CDR3: TGTGCCAGCAGCATGGGCCACCTTTACGAGCAGTACTTC.

The chain is built from TRBV9 and TRBJ2-7, with 12 bases that match TRBD1. This CDR3 has 14 residues. Per germline, CDR1 SGDLS and CDR2 YYNGEE. The trim removed 0 bases at V and 7 bases at J, leaving 2 bases unmatched. DNA of the CDR3: TGTGCCAGCAGCGTAGGGGGACAGGGGGCTGAGCAGTACTTC. It translates to CASSVGGQGAEQYF.

This rearrangement joins TRBV18 to TRBJ2-5; possible D gene TRBD2, 5 bases. The V and J ends lost 6 bases and 5 bases respectively, with 19 bases between them. CDR1 and CDR2 (germline): KGHSH, LQKENI. There are 15 residues in the CDR3. CDR3 in amino acids: CASSPVARGRETQYF. DNA of the CDR3: TGTGCCAGCTCCCCAGTAGCCCGGGGAAGGGAGACCCAGTACTTC. The whole variable domain, filled in from reference TRBV18 and TRBJ2-5, reads NAGVMQNPRHLVRRRGQEARLRCSPMKGHSHVYWYRQLPEEGLKFMVYLQKENIIDESGMPKERFSAEFPKEGPSILRIQQVVRGDSAAYFCASSPVARGRETQYFGPGTRLLVL.